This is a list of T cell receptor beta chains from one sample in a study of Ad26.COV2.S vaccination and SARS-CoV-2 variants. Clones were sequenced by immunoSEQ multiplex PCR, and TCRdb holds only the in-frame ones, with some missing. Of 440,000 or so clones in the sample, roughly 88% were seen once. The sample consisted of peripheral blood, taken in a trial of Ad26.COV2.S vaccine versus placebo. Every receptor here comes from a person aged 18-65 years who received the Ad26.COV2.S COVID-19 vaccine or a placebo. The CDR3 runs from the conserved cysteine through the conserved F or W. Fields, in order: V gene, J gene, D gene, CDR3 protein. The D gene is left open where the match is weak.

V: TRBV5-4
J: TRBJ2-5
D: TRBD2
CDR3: CASSFPGTSGQGTQYF

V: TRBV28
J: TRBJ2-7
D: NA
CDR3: CASSYDRRNYEQYF

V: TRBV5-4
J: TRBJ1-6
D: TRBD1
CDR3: CASSLGGQANSPLHF

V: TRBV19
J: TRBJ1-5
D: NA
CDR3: CASTTFSGPSNQPQHF

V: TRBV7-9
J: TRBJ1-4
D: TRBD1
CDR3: CASSQTAGTGEATNEKLFF

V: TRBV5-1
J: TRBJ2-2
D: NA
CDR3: CASSLGRRVRDTGELFF

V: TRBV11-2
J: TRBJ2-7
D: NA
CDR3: CASSLDSPPRYEQYF

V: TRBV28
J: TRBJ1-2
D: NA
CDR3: CASSLSPGLSYTF

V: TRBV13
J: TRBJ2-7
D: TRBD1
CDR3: CASSPQGAEYEQYF

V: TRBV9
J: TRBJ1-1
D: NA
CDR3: CASSVVEGWTTEAFF

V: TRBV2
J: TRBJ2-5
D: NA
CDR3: CASSRDSQETQYF

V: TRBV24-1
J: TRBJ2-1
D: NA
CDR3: CATSDRYNEQFF

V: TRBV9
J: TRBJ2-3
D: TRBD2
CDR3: CASSVEGLAGPNTQYF

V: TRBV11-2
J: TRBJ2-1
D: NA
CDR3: CASSTYYQTGNEQFF

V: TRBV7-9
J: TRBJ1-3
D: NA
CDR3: CASSLAHRAVDTIYF

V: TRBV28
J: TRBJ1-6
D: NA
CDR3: CASRPRDGANSPLHF

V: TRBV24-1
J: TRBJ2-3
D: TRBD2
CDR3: CATSDPGLAGAWDTQYF

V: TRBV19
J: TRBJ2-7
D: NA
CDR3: CASRTRQGGEQYF

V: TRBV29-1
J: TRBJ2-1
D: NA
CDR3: CSFTATGENRAGVPYNEQFF

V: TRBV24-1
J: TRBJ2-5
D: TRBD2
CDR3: CATSPGTSLRETQYF

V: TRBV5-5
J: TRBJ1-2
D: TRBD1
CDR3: CASSLGGGYGYTF

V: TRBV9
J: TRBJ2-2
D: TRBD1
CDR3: CASSVFDVGTGLTGELFF

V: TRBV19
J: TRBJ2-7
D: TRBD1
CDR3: CASTATGGYEQYF

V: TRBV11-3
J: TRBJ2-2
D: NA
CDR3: CASSLVSGENTGELFF

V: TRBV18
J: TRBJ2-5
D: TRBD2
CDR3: CASSPREGIETQYF

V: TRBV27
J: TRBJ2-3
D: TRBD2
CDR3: CASSLTPQLAGGTDTQYF

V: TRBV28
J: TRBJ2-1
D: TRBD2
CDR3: CASHGLAVYNEQFF

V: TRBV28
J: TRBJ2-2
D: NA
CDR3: CASSPLGGRNTGELFF

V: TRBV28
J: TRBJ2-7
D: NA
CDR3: CASSLSWTANEQYF

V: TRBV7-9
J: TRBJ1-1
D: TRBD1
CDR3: CASSDPQDRQGTEAFF

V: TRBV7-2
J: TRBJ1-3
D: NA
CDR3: CASSLYVGNTIYF

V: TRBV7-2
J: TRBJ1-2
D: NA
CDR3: CASSSGPLGGYGYTF

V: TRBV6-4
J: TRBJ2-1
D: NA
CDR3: CASSDSAGRSEQFF

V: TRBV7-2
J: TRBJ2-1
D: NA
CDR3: CASSPDSTYNEQFF

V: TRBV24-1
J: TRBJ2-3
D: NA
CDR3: CATSATDTQYF

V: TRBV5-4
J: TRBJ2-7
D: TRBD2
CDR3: CASSFLAGAQEQYF

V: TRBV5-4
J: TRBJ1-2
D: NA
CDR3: CASSSGPSPGYTF

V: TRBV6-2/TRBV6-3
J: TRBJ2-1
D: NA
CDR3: CASSYSDEGSGNEQFF

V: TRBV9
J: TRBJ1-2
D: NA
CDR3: CASSATQEYGYTF

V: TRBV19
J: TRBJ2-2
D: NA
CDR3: CASSNTGNTGELFF

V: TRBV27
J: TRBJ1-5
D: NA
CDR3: CASSSGTDPMGEPQHF

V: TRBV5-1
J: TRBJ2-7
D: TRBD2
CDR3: CASSLEREYGYEQYF

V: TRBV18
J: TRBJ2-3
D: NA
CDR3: CATASITGFTDTQYF

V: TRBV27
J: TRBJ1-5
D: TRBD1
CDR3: CASSFTGDSNQPQHF

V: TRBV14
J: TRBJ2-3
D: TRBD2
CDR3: CASSQSGGIPDTQYF

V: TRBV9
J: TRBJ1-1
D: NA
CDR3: CASSAAGRNTEAFF

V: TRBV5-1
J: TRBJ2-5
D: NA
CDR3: CASSPAWAPQETQYF

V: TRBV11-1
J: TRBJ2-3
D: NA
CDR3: CASSSDSDTQYF

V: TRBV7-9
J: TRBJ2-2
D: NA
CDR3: CASTIKSGANTGELFF

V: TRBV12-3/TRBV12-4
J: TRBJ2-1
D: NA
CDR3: CASGGSSYNEQFF

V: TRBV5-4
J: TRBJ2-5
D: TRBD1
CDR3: CASSQRTGSETQYF

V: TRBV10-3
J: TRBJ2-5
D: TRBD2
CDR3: CAISAASGLSGQETQYF

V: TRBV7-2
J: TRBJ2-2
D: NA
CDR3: CASSSVDRANTGELFF

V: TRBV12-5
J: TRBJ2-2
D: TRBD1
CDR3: CASGPGQVNTGELFF